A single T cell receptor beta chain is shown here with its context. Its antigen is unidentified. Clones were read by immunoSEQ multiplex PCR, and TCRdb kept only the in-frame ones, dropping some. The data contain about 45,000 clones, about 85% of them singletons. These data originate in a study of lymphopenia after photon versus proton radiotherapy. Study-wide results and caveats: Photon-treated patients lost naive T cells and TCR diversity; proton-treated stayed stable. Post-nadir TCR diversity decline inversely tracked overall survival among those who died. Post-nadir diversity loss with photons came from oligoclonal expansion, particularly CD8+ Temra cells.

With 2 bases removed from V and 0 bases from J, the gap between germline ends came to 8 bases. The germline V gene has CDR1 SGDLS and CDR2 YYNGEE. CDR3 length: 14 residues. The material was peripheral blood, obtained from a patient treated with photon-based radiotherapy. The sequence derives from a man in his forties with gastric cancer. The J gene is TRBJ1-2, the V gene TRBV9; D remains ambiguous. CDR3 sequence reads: CASSVGLANYGYTF. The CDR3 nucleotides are TGTGCCAGCAGCGTGGGGTTAGCTAACTATGGCTACACCTTC.